This T cell receptor beta chain was identified in a study of T cells after yellow fever vaccination. This clonotype appeared many times. The CDR3 has 18 residues. Germline V gene lookup returns CDR1 SGHVS and CDR2 FQNEAQ. Unmatched junction bases numbered 13, after V lost 3 bases and J lost 3 bases. Each CDR3 protein gets one entry after TCRdb re-called the 5' RACE reads with MiXCR. Of around 150,000 distinct CDR3 sequences listed, more than 5.5% are singletons. The sequence was collected from a man younger than 30 who received the YFV17D yellow fever vaccine. The V and J genes are TRBV7-8 and TRBJ1-5; 8 nucleotides line up with TRBD1. This sample comprised CD4+ T cells sorted from PBMCs, obtained 5 to 6 days after the first yellow fever vaccination. This chain's CDR3 is CASSLDPGTGLINQPQHF. CDR3 nucleotides: TGTGCCAGCAGCTTGGACCCCGGGACAGGTCTAATCAATCAGCCCCAGCATTTT. The full variable domain, its missing parts supplied by reference TRBV7-8 and TRBJ1-5, is GAGVSQSPRYKVAKRGQDVALRCDPISGHVSLFWYQQALGQGPEFLTYFQNEAQLDKSGLPSDRFFAERPEGSVSTLKIQRTQQEDSAVYLCASSLDPGTGLINQPQHFGDGTRLSIL.